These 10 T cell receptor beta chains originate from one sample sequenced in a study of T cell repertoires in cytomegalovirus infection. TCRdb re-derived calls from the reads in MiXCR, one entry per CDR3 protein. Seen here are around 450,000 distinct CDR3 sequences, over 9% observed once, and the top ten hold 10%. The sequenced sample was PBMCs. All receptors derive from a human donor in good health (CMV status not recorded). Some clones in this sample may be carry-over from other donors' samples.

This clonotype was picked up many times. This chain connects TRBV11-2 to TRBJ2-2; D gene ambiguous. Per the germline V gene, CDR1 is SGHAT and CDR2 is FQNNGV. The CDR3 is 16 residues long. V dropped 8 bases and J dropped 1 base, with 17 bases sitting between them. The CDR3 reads CASGKIQTLNTGELFF. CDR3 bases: TGTGCCAGCGGCAAGATACAGACTTTGAACACCGGGGAGCTGTTTTTT.

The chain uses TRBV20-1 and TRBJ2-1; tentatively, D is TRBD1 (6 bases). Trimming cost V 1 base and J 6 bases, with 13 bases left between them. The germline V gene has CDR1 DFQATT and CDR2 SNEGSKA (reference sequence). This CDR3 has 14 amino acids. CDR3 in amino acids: CSARAQGLFNEQFF. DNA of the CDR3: TGCAGTGCTAGAGCCCAGGGGCTGTTCAATGAGCAGTTCTTC.

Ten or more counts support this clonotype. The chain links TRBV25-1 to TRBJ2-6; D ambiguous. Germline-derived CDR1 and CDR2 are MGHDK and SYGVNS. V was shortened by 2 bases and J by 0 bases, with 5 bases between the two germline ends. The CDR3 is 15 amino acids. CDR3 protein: CASSERISGANVLTF. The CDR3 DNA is TGTGCCAGCAGTGAAAGGATCTCTGGGGCCAACGTCCTGACTTTC.

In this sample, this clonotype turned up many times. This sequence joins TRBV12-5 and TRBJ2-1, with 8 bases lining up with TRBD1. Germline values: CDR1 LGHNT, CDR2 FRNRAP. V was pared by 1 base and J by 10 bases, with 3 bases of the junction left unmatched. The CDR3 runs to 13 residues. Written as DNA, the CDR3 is TGTGCTAGTGGTTTGGGCGGGACAGGCGAGCAGTTCTTC. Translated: CASGLGGTGEQFF.

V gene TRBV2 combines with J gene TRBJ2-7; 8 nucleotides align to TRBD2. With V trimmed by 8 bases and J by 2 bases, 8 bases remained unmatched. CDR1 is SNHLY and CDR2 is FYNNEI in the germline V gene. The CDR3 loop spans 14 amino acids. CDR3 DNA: TGTGCCAGCTTGGCGGGGGGCTCAGCCTACGAGCAGTACTTC. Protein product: CASLAGGSAYEQYF.

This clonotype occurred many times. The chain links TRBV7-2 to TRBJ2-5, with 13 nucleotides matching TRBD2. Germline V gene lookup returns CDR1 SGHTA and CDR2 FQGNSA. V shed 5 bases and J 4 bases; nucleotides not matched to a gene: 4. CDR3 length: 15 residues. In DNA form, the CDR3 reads TGTGCCAGCAGCAAACTAGCGGGAGGGCGAGAGACCCAGTACTTC. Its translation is CASSKLAGGRETQYF. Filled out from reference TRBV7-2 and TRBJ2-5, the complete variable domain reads GAGVSQSPSNKVTEKGKDVELRCDPISGHTALYWYRQSLGQGLEFLIYFQGNSAPDKSGLPSDRFSAERTGGSVSTLTIQRTQQEDSAVYLCASSKLAGGRETQYFGPGTRLLVL.

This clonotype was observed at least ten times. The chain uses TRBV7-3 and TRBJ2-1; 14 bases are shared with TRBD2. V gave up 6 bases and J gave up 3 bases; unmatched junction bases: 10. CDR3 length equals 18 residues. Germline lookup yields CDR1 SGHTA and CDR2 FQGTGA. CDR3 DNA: TGTGCCAGCAGTCCCGGGACTAGCGGGGGCCGCCTCTACAATGAGCAGTTCTTC. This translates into CASSPGTSGGRLYNEQFF.

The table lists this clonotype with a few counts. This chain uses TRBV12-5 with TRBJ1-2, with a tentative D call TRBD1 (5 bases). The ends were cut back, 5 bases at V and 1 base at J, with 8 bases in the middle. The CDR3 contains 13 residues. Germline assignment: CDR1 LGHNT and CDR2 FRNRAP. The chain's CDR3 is CASGLGLNYGYTF. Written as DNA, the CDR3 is TGTGCTAGTGGTCTGGGGCTTAACTATGGCTACACCTTC.

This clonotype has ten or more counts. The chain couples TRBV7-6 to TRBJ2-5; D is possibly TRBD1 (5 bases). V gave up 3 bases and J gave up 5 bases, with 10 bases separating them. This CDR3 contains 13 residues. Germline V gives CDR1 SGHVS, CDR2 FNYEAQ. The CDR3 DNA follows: TGTGCCAGCAGCTTTGCAGGGTGGGAGACCCAGTACTTC. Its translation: CASSFAGWETQYF.

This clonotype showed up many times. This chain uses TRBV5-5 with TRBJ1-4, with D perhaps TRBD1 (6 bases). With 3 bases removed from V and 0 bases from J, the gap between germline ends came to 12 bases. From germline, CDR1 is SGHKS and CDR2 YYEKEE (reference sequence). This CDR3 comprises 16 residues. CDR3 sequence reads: CASSSNGQTTNEKLFF. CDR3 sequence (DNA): TGTGCCAGCAGCTCGAACGGACAGACAACTAATGAAAAACTGTTTTTT.